Presented here are 20 T cell receptor beta chains from one specimen sequenced in a study of cytomegalovirus exposure and HLA in healthy donors. TCRdb keeps only in-frame clones here, not all; method: immunoSEQ multiplex PCR. Of about 200,000 clones listed, around 87% are singletons. Sequencing was carried out using PBMCs. The receptor source for this set is a young woman in good health and CMV-seropositive.

This chain connects TRBV18 to TRBJ2-3; D possibly corresponds to TRBD1 (5 bases). V lost 0 bases and J 2 bases, leaving 9 bases between the germline ends. Germline-derived CDR1 and CDR2 are KGHSH and LQKENI. This CDR3 comprises 15 residues. CDR3: CASSPPSRVTDTQYF. In DNA form, the CDR3 reads TGTGCCAGCTCACCACCGAGCAGGGTCACAGATACGCAGTATTTT.

The chain links TRBV21-1 to TRBJ1-1; the listed D gene, TRBD1, was not tested against the DNA. TRBV21-1 constitutes a pseudogene. This CDR3 contains 18 residues. CDR3 loop: CASSRFGTYDRTNTEAFF. The CDR3 DNA reads TGTGCCAGCAGTAGATTCGGGACCTACGACAGGACGAACACTGAAGCTTTCTTT.

The V call is TRBV5-6, the J call TRBJ2-7, with unresolved D. This CDR3 has 13 amino acids. Deletions cut 1 base from V and 3 bases from J, with 8 bases between. Germline V gene lookup returns CDR1 SGHDT and CDR2 YYEEEE. The CDR3 reads CASSLLSDYEQYF. The CDR3 DNA reads as TGTGCCAGCAGCTTGTTGTCAGACTACGAGCAGTACTTC.

The V call is TRBV5-4, the J call TRBJ1-1; 7 bases fit TRBD1. The V and J ends lost 9 bases and 3 bases, in that order; junction bases with no gene match: 5. Germline lookup yields CDR1 SGHNT and CDR2 YYREEE (reference sequence). The CDR3 length is 12 residues. DNA for the CDR3: TGTGCCACGACAGGGTACGACACTGAAGCTTTCTTT. As protein: CATTGYDTEAFF.

This clone was seen a single time. The chain employs TRBV6-1 and TRBJ2-7, with TRBD1 matching 7 bases. The CDR3 length is 16 residues. The V and J ends lost 5 bases and 0 bases, in that order; junction bases with no gene match: 10. CDR1 and CDR2 from the germline V gene are MNHNS and SASEGT. The CDR3 coding sequence is TGTGCCAGCAGTAAAGGAACAGGGGCCTTCTCCTACGAGCAGTACTTC. This gives the protein CASSKGTGAFSYEQYF.

V and J are TRBV18 and TRBJ2-7; 7 bases align to TRBD1. Germline assignment: CDR1 KGHSH and CDR2 LQKENI. The CDR3 is made up of 13 amino acids. The V segment lost 5 bases and the J segment 4 bases; nucleotides outside the gene matches: 5. CDR3 in amino acids: CASSEGADYEQYF. The CDR3 nucleotides are TGTGCCAGCTCAGAGGGGGCTGATTACGAGCAGTACTTC.

This chain links TRBV4-1 with TRBJ2-7; tentatively, D is TRBD2 (6 bases). V shed 1 base and J shed 6 bases, with 16 bases lying between them. This CDR3 has 15 amino acids. Germline V gene sequence: CDR1 MGHRA, CDR2 YSYEKL. Here the CDR3 DNA reads TGCGCCAGCAGCCAAGGGAGGGTGGCAATGGGCGAGCAGTACTTC. It is translated as CASSQGRVAMGEQYF.

The chain joins TRBV10-3 to TRBJ2-1; TRBD1 might be the D (6 bases). The CDR3 runs 12 residues. Per the germline V gene, CDR1 is ENHRY and CDR2 is SYGVKD. Between the trimmed V and J ends, which lost 6 bases and 6 bases, there was a span of 9 bases. The CDR3 DNA reads TGTGCCATCAGGGAAGGGGGCAATGAGCAGTTCTTC. This encodes CAIREGGNEQFF.

The chain combines TRBV7-6 with TRBJ1-1; TRBD1 aligns across 9 bases. CDR1 is SGHVS, CDR2 FNYEAQ, per germline. The V segment lost 5 bases and the J segment 4 bases; nucleotides outside the gene matches: 11. The CDR3 has 16 amino acids. This CDR3 reads CASSPTGGEGGTEAFF. CDR3 DNA sequence: TGTGCCAGCAGCCCGACAGGGGGAGAAGGGGGCACTGAAGCTTTCTTT.

V and J are TRBV15 and TRBJ1-5, with D possibly being TRBD1 (5 bases). CDR1 is LNHNV and CDR2 is YYDKDF in the germline V gene (reference sequence). The V and J ends lost 0 bases and 2 bases respectively, with 23 bases between them. CDR3 length: 20 amino acids. The DNA of the CDR3 is TGTGCCACCAGCAGAGATCAAGGCCAGGGATTTTGGGATGGCAATCAGCCCCAGCATTTT. This sequence encodes CATSRDQGQGFWDGNQPQHF.

In its sample, this clone was seen once. The rearrangement uses TRBV30 and TRBJ1-2; D ambiguous. CDR1 and CDR2 from the germline V gene are GTSNPN and SVGIG (reference sequence). Trimming pared 0 bases from V and 0 bases from J, leaving 8 bases between. This CDR3 spans 14 amino acids. CDR3: CAWSVRPANYGYTF. Written as DNA, the CDR3 is TGTGCCTGGAGTGTACGTCCAGCTAACTATGGCTACACCTTC.

As DNA, the CDR3 is TGTGCCAGCAGCGCCGGGACTAGCGGGATCTACGAGCAGTACTTC. Encoded protein: CASSAGTSGIYEQYF. This chain connects TRBV6-1 to TRBJ2-7; 13 nucleotides line up with TRBD2. V was clipped by 6 bases and J by 3 bases; unmatched bases: 5. Germline V gene sequence: CDR1 MNHNS, CDR2 SASEGT. The CDR3 covers 15 residues.

This clone has only one observation. The chain employs TRBV18 and TRBJ2-1; 10 bases are a match to TRBD2. CDR1 is KGHSH and CDR2 is LQKENI in the germline V gene. The CDR3 is 16 residues long. The trim removed 3 bases at V and 6 bases at J, leaving 8 bases unmatched. Here the CDR3 DNA reads TGTGCCAGCTCACCCGCGGGACTAGCGACCCCCAATGAGCAGTTCTTC. Translation: CASSPAGLATPNEQFF.

The V call is TRBV5-1, the J call TRBJ2-7; 9 nucleotides match TRBD1. In germline, CDR1 is SGHRS, CDR2 YFSETQ. The junction had 5 bases not matched to a gene; V was cut back by 2 bases and J by 2 bases. The CDR3 runs 15 residues. The chain's CDR3 is CASSLQGATTYEQYF. CDR3 nucleotide sequence: TGCGCCAGCAGCTTACAGGGGGCTACGACCTACGAGCAGTACTTC. Full variable domain (outside the CDR3, taken from reference TRBV5-1 and TRBJ2-7): KAGVTQTPRYLIKTRGQQVTLSCSPISGHRSVSWYQQTPGQGLQFLFEYFSETQRNKGNFPGRFSGRQFSNSRSEMNVSTLELGDSALYLCASSLQGATTYEQYFGPGTRLTVT.

The CDR3 loop is CASQDRGKMDEQFF. CDR3 nucleotide sequence: TGTGCCAGCCAGGACAGGGGCAAAATGGATGAGCAGTTCTTC. The V call is TRBV28, the J call TRBJ2-1; the match to TRBD1 covers 9 bases. The length of the CDR3 is 14 residues. J was trimmed by 8 bases and V by 8 bases; bases with no gene match: 10. Germline assignment: CDR1 MDHEN and CDR2 SYDVKM. The full variable domain, its missing parts supplied by reference TRBV28 and TRBJ2-1, is DVKVTQSSRYLVKRTGEKVFLECVQDMDHENMFWYRQDPGLGLRLIYFSYDVKMKEKGDIPEGYSVSREKKERFSLILESASTNQTSMYLCASQDRGKMDEQFFGPGTRLTVL.

This chain joins TRBV4-1 and TRBJ2-2, with 9 bases identical to TRBD2. V lost 1 base and J lost 3; bases outside the gene matches: 6. Germline CDR1 is MGHRA and CDR2 is YSYEKL. The CDR3 covers 17 residues. CDR3 amino acids: CASSQVASGVYTGELFF. CDR3 sequence (DNA): TGCGCCAGCAGCCAAGTGGCTAGCGGGGTATACACCGGGGAGCTGTTTTTT.

V usage is TRBV7-9 and J usage is TRBJ2-3; 9 bases are a match to TRBD2. The CDR3 consists of 16 residues. Germline loops: CDR1 SEHNR, CDR2 FQNEAQ (reference sequence). Unmatched junction bases numbered 4, after V lost 1 base and J lost 2 bases. The CDR3 bases are TGTGCCAGCAGCTTAGGGACTAGCGCTTACACAGATACGCAGTATTTT. It is translated as CASSLGTSAYTDTQYF.

As regards this clone: The junction departs from germline at one end; a sequencing error may be responsible. The chain combines TRBV27 with TRBJ1-4; 7 bases are a match to TRBD1. The CDR3 spans 16 residues. Germline values: CDR1 MNHEY, CDR2 SMNVEV (reference sequence). CDR3 in amino acids: CASRARDEGANEKLFF. The CDR3 bases are TGTGCCAGCAGGGCGCGGGACGAGGGGGCTAACGAAAAACTGTTTTTT.

The chain employs TRBV6-5 and TRBJ1-4; D remains ambiguous. The V gene's germline CDR1 is MNHEY and CDR2 SVGAGI. V lost 6 bases and J 0 bases, leaving 11 bases between the germline ends. The CDR3 has 15 residues. In DNA, the CDR3 is TGTGCCAGCAGACCCGACTTATCAACTAATGAAAAACTGTTTTTT. Translated: CASRPDLSTNEKLFF.

The rearrangement uses TRBV7-9 and TRBJ2-7, with D tentatively TRBD2 (5 bases). The ends were cut back, 11 bases at V and 5 bases at J, with 22 bases in the middle. The CDR3 is 14 residues long. Per germline, CDR1 SEHNR and CDR2 FQNEAQ (reference sequence). The CDR3 nucleotides read TGTGCCTCTGAGGGTGGCGTGACCGGGGACGAGCAGTACTTC. Translation gives CASEGGVTGDEQYF. The complete variable domain, with remaining parts taken from reference TRBV7-9 and TRBJ2-7, reads DTGVSQNPRHKITKRGQNVTFRCDPISEHNRLYWYRQTLGQGPEFLTYFQNEAQLEKSRLLSDRFSAERPKGSFSTLEIQRTEQGDSAMYLCASEGGVTGDEQYFGPGTRLTVT.